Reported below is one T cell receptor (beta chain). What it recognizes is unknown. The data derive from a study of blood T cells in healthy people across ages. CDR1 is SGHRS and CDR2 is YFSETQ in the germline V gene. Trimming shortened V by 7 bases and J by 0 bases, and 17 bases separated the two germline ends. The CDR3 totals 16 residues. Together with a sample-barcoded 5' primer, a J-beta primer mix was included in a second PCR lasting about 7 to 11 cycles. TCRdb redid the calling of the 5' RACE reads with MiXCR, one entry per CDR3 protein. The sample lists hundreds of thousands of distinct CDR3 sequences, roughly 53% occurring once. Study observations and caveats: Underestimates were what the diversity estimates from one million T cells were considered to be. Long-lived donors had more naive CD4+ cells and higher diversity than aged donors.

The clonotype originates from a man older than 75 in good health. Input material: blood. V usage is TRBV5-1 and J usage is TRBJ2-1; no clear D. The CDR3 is CASGSGATSSYNEQFF. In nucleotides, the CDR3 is TGCGCCAGCGGGTCCGGCGCGACCAGCTCCTACAATGAGCAGTTCTTC.